The 30 T cell receptor beta chains below come from one sample, sequenced in a study of blood T cell repertoires in COVID-19. Here immunoSEQ multiplex PCR was the method, and the copy in TCRdb shows in-frame clones only, minus some. The sample shows 140,000 to 150,000 clones, approximately 85% of them seen only once. Sequencing input: peripheral blood. The receptors stem from a woman aged 60-75 years with COVID-19, enrolled during active disease.

The chain uses TRBV9 and TRBJ2-7; D not resolved. Germline lookup yields CDR1 SGDLS and CDR2 YYNGEE. The CDR3 runs to 13 residues. V dropped 0 bases and J dropped 3 bases, with 7 bases sitting between them. Here the CDR3 DNA reads TGTGCCAGCAGCGTAGACTCGGGCTACGAGCAGTACTTC. Protein sequence: CASSVDSGYEQYF.

The rearrangement uses TRBV5-3 and TRBJ1-3; D might be TRBD1 (6 bases). TRBV5-3 is an ORF for which the function is uncertain. V was clipped by 3 bases and J by 6 bases, with 13 bases between them. The CDR3 totals 14 residues. Here the CDR3 DNA reads TGTGCCAGAAGCTACAGGGCGTTGGAAAACACCATATATTTT. Protein sequence: CARSYRALENTIYF.

The chain links TRBV5-1 to TRBJ2-5; TRBD2 matches 14 bases. Germline values: CDR1 SGHRS, CDR2 YFSETQ. The V and J ends lost 4 bases and 1 base, in that order; junction bases with no gene match: 18. The CDR3 consists of 21 residues. The CDR3 DNA follows: TGCGCCAGCAGCATACAACCTGCGACCGGGACTAGCGGGGGCCTCCAAGAGACCCAGTACTTC. This translates into CASSIQPATGTSGGLQETQYF. Variable domain in full (rest from reference TRBV5-1 and TRBJ2-5): KAGVTQTPRYLIKTRGQQVTLSCSPISGHRSVSWYQQTPGQGLQFLFEYFSETQRNKGNFPGRFSGRQFSNSRSEMNVSTLELGDSALYLCASSIQPATGTSGGLQETQYFGPGTRLLVL.

The chain employs TRBV6-1 and TRBJ1-3; D gene uncertain. Germline V gives CDR1 MNHNS, CDR2 SASEGT. CDR3 length: 16 residues. The V end lost 1 base, the J end lost 4 bases, and 14 bases lay between the germline ends. The CDR3 bases are TGTGCCAGCAGTGAAGGGGAGGGTCAGGACGGAAACACCATATATTTT. It translates to CASSEGEGQDGNTIYF.

The CDR3 DNA sequence: TGTGCCAGCAGCCAAGAGAGGAGGGGTGAAGCTTTCTTT. Its translation: CASSQERRGEAFF. This chain links TRBV3-1 (or the pseudogene TRBV3-2) with TRBJ1-1; D might be TRBD1 (5 bases). This CDR3 contains 13 residues. The V end lost 0 bases, the J end lost 7 bases, and 9 bases lay between the germline ends. Germline CDR1 reads LGHDT; CDR2 reads YNNKEL (reference sequence).

The genes are TRBV6-6 and TRBJ1-2; D not resolved. The germline CDR1 and CDR2 sequences are MNHNY and SVGAGI (reference sequence). The CDR3 consists of 15 residues. V was cut by 4 bases and J by 0 bases, with 12 bases left in between. CDR3 loop: CASSLAETTNYGYTF. In DNA form, the CDR3 reads TGTGCCAGCAGTTTGGCAGAAACCACTAACTATGGCTACACCTTC.

The V gene is TRBV7-9, the J gene TRBJ1-1; D remains ambiguous. This CDR3 region has 14 residues. Germline loops: CDR1 SEHNR, CDR2 FQNEAQ (reference sequence). V lost 1 base, J lost 1 base, and 7 bases lay in between. The CDR3 DNA reads as TGTGCCAGCAGCTTAGTACAGCAGAACACTGAAGCTTTCTTT. This sequence encodes CASSLVQQNTEAFF.

This clone has just a few counts. V gene TRBV6-6 combines with J gene TRBJ1-1, with D possibly being TRBD1 (6 bases). Germline CDR1 MNHNY, CDR2 SVGAGI (reference sequence). The CDR3 is 15 residues long. The V end was cut by 7 bases, the J end by 2 bases, with 17 bases between. The CDR3 protein is CASTSSRGGNTEAFF. CDR3 in DNA: TGTGCCAGCACCTCATCCAGGGGCGGTAACACTGAAGCTTTCTTT.

The chain couples TRBV19 to TRBJ2-5; 11 bases align to TRBD2. V lost 5 bases to trimming and J lost 0 bases; unmatched junction nucleotides: 2. The germline V gene has CDR1 LNHDA and CDR2 SQIVND (reference sequence). The CDR3 loop spans 15 amino acids. The CDR3 region is CASSPSGGNQETQYF. For the CDR3, the DNA is TGTGCCAGTAGTCCTAGCGGGGGGAACCAAGAGACCCAGTACTTC.

The chain has TRBV6-6 and TRBJ2-3; 8 bases fit TRBD1. Unmatched junction bases numbered 6, after V lost 4 bases and J lost 0 bases. The CDR3 has 16 amino acids. Germline loops: CDR1 MNHNY, CDR2 SVGAGI (reference sequence). CDR3 in amino acids: CASSSDRGISTDTQYF. CDR3 nucleotides: TGTGCCAGCAGTTCCGACAGGGGAATTAGCACAGATACGCAGTATTTT.

V and J are TRBV29-1 and TRBJ1-2; 7 bases line up with TRBD1. Per the germline V gene, CDR1 is SQVTM and CDR2 is ANQGSEA. The CDR3 is 17 residues long. With V trimmed by 4 bases and J by 4 bases, 18 bases remained unmatched. The DNA of the CDR3 is TGCAGCGTTGGGAAGGTCGACAGGGCACTTTGGAGCTATGGCTACACCTTC. The encoded protein is CSVGKVDRALWSYGYTF.

The chain uses TRBV6-5 and TRBJ2-7, with a tentative D call TRBD1 (5 bases). Germline V CDR1 and CDR2: MNHEY, SVGAGI. The CDR3 covers 13 residues. The V and J ends lost 0 bases and 4 bases respectively, with 7 bases between them. The CDR3 DNA reads TGTGCCAGCAGTTACTCCAGGGCTTACGAGCAGTACTTC. This translates into CASSYSRAYEQYF.

This clone was seen a single time. This chain uses TRBV5-1 with TRBJ2-2; no reliable D call. V dropped 0 bases and J dropped 7 bases, with 10 bases sitting between them. CDR1 SGHRS and CDR2 YFSETQ come from the germline V gene. This CDR3 has 14 residues. The CDR3 nucleotides read TGCGCCAGCAGCTTGGCCTCATCCGGCGGGGAGCTGTTTTTT. It specifies CASSLASSGGELFF.

This clone showed up just once. V usage is TRBV3-1 (or the pseudogene TRBV3-2) and J usage is TRBJ1-1, with 8 bases lining up with TRBD1. V shed 4 bases and J 3 bases; nucleotides not matched to a gene: 4. The CDR3 contains 14 residues. Per the germline V gene, CDR1 is LGHDT and CDR2 is YNNKEL (reference sequence). CDR3 sequence: CASSPSDRDTEAFF. The CDR3 region has the DNA TGTGCCAGCAGCCCATCGGACAGGGACACTGAAGCTTTCTTT.

The CDR3 DNA is TGTGCTAGTGGTTTGGTACTCAAAGGGACAGGGACCTATGGCTACACCTTC. Amino acid sequence: CASGLVLKGTGTYGYTF. V gene TRBV12-5 combines with J gene TRBJ1-2; 9 positions agree with TRBD1. The germline V gene has CDR1 LGHNT and CDR2 FRNRAP. The CDR3 totals 17 residues. V lost 0 bases and J lost 4; bases outside the gene matches: 9.

J is TRBJ2-7 and V is TRBV4-1; no firm D call. From germline, CDR1 is MGHRA and CDR2 YSYEKL. This CDR3 has 13 residues. Trimming pared 0 bases from V and 4 bases from J, leaving 7 bases between. In nucleotides, the CDR3 is TGCGCCAGCAGCCAAGAACTACGTTACGAGCAGTACTTC. Its protein is CASSQELRYEQYF.

The chain recombines TRBV7-2 with TRBJ1-2; D possibly corresponds to TRBD1 (5 bases). The V gene lost 3 bases and the J gene lost 7 bases, with 15 bases spanning the gap. There are 14 residues in the CDR3. Per the germline V gene, CDR1 is SGHTA and CDR2 is FQGNSA. The CDR3: CASSFLMSGGGYTF. In DNA, the CDR3 is TGTGCCAGCAGCTTTTTAATGTCGGGGGGTGGCTACACCTTC.

V and J are TRBV6-2 or TRBV6-3 and TRBJ2-2; weak D call: TRBD1 (5 bases). There are 16 residues in the CDR3. Germline CDR1 and CDR2: MNHEY and SVGEGT. V dropped 2 bases and J dropped 0 bases, with 10 bases sitting between them. CDR3 in amino acids: CASSYVGAANTGELFF. The DNA of the CDR3 is TGTGCCAGCAGTTACGTTGGGGCGGCGAACACCGGGGAGCTGTTTTTT.

This clone has a single count. The CDR3 DNA reads TGTGCCAGCAGCCTTTTGACTATGCGGCGCACAGATACGCAGTATTTT. Translating gives CASSLLTMRRTDTQYF. The chain is built from TRBV7-2 and TRBJ2-3, with a weak D call TRBD2 (5 bases). The CDR3 covers 16 residues. Trimming left V 5 bases short and J 1 base short, with 16 bases between. CDR1 SGHTA and CDR2 FQGNSA come from the germline V gene.

The rearrangement uses TRBV7-2 and TRBJ2-5; unclear D gene. The CDR3 has 14 amino acids. V was trimmed by 0 bases and J by 2 bases, leaving 7 bases between them. Germline V CDR1 and CDR2: SGHTA, FQGNSA. CDR3 in DNA: TGTGCCAGCAGCTTAGCGAGCTCACAAGAGACCCAGTACTTC. Its protein is CASSLASSQETQYF.

This clone was detected only once. The chain employs TRBV7-2 and TRBJ1-2; 8 bases are a match to TRBD1. V was pared by 4 bases and J by 10 bases, with 11 bases of the junction left unmatched. The CDR3 contains 14 residues. CDR1 and CDR2 from the germline V gene are SGHTA and FQGNSA. The CDR3 coding sequence is TGTGCCAGCAGCTCGCACCGGGACAGGCGGTCCTACACCTTC. Residues: CASSSHRDRRSYTF.

V and J are TRBV7-6 and TRBJ2-2; 9 bases align to TRBD1. The V gene's germline CDR1 is SGHVS and CDR2 FNYEAQ. Unmatched junction bases numbered 8, after V lost 4 bases and J lost 2 bases. This CDR3 has 17 amino acids. CDR3 sequence: CASSWRGTGRNTGELFF. In nucleotides, the CDR3 is TGTGCCAGCAGCTGGCGAGGGACAGGGAGAAACACCGGGGAGCTGTTTTTT.

The V and J genes are TRBV11-1 and TRBJ2-2; D gene ambiguous. The CDR3 covers 14 residues. Trimming pared 2 bases from V and 9 bases from J, leaving 13 bases between. CDR1 is SGHAT, CDR2 FQDESV, per germline (reference sequence). CDR3 nucleotides: TGTGCCAGCAGCTTACCCCCGCCGGGTCGGGAGCTGTTTTTT. This encodes CASSLPPPGRELFF.

The rearrangement joins TRBV7-2 to TRBJ2-5; 11 nucleotides match TRBD2. The V and J ends lost 2 bases and 2 bases, in that order; junction bases with no gene match: 1. CDR3 length equals 15 residues. The germline V gene encodes CDR1 SGHTA and CDR2 FQGNSA. CDR3 region: CASSLSSGGQETQYF. In DNA form, the CDR3 reads TGTGCCAGCAGCTTATCTAGCGGGGGGCAAGAGACCCAGTACTTC.

CDR3 region: CATSDPGRTGGAETQYF. For the CDR3, the DNA is TGTGCCACCAGTGATCCCGGGAGGACAGGGGGCGCGGAGACCCAGTACTTC. The rearrangement joins TRBV24-1 to TRBJ2-5; TRBD1 aligns across 11 bases. CDR1 KGHDR and CDR2 SFDVKD come from the germline V gene. The CDR3 loop spans 17 amino acids. V lost 3 bases and J lost 5; bases outside the gene matches: 10.

The chain employs TRBV27 and TRBJ2-5, with 10 bases matching TRBD2. Looked up from germline, CDR1 is MNHEY and CDR2 is SMNVEV (reference sequence). The CDR3 sequence is 14 residues long. After removal of 6 bases from V and 5 bases from J, the junction contained 6 bases not matched to a gene. CDR3 amino acids: CASSTSGGGETQYF. CDR3 DNA: TGTGCCAGCAGCACAAGCGGGGGGGGTGAGACCCAGTACTTC.

This clone was detected once. The chain joins TRBV9 to TRBJ1-1; D is uncertain. Per the germline V gene, CDR1 is SGDLS and CDR2 is YYNGEE. This CDR3 spans 13 amino acids. Trimming removed 3 bases from V and 0 bases from J, with 6 bases in between. The CDR3 bases are TGTGCCAGCAGCGCCCAGATGAACACTGAAGCTTTCTTT. This codes for CASSAQMNTEAFF.

This chain connects TRBV19 to TRBJ1-2; 11 positions match TRBD1. CDR1 and CDR2 (germline): LNHDA, SQIVND (reference sequence). This CDR3 spans 15 amino acids. The J segment lost 4 bases and the V segment lost 3 bases, leaving 4 bases of the junction unmatched. CDR3 loop: CASSMRDRGFYGYTF. CDR3 coding DNA: TGTGCCAGTAGTATGAGGGACAGGGGGTTCTATGGCTACACCTTC.

V is TRBV18 and J is TRBJ1-2, with D possibly TRBD1 on 5 matching bases. The CDR3 is 16 amino acids. Between the trimmed V and J ends, which lost 0 bases and 8 bases, there was a span of 19 bases. In germline, CDR1 is KGHSH, CDR2 LQKENI. The CDR3 reads CASSPPSYRGGTGYTF. CDR3 bases: TGTGCCAGCTCACCACCCTCCTATCGGGGAGGGACCGGCTACACCTTC.

The rearrangement uses TRBV7-6 and TRBJ2-1, with D tentatively TRBD2 (6 bases). V dropped 2 bases and J dropped 5 bases, with 13 bases sitting between them. CDR1 is SGHVS, CDR2 FNYEAQ, per germline. The CDR3 runs to 15 residues. CDR3 protein: CASSLTRDFDNEQFF. The CDR3 DNA follows: TGTGCCAGCAGCTTAACCCGGGACTTTGACAATGAGCAGTTCTTC.